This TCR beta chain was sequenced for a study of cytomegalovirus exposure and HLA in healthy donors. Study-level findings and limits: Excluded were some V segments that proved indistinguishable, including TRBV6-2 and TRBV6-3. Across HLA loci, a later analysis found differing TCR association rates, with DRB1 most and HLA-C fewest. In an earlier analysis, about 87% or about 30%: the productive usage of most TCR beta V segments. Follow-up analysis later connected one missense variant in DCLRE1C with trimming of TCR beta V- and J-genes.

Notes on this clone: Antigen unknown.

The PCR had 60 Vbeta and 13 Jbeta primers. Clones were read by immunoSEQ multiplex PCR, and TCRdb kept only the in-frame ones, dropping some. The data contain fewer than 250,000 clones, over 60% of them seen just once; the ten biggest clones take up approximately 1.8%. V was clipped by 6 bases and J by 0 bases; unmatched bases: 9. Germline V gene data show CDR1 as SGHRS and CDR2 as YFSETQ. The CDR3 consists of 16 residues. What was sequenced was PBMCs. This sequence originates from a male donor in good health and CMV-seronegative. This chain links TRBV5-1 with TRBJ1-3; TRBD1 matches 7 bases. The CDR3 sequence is CASTPGQPSSGNTIYF. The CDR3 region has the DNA TGCGCCAGCACGCCGGGACAGCCGAGCTCTGGAAACACCATATATTTT.